One and the same sample provided the 13 T cell receptor beta chains below, sequenced in a study of shared clonotypes between healthy human individuals. Only in-frame clones appear in the TCRdb table, and some are missing; sequencing was by immunoSEQ multiplex PCR. The table has 400,000 to 600,000 clones, more than 95% seen once. Sequenced input: naive CD4+ T cells sorted from blood. The sample's subset: CD45RA+ positively selected. These receptors originate from a woman in her 30s in good health.

The V call is TRBV7-2, the J call TRBJ2-7, with 9 bases matching TRBD1. The germline CDR1 and CDR2 sequences are SGHTA and FQGNSA. The CDR3 contains 16 residues. The V gene end was trimmed by 5 bases and the J gene end by 4 bases; junction bases not matched to a gene: 12. The CDR3: CASSRSTGQGGYEQYF. The CDR3 nucleotides read TGTGCCAGCAGCCGATCTACGGGACAGGGTGGATACGAGCAGTACTTC.

This clone was seen once. The rearrangement joins TRBV6-5 to TRBJ2-7; 14 nucleotides match TRBD2. CDR1 MNHEY and CDR2 SVGAGI come from the germline V gene. The CDR3 totals 15 residues. With V trimmed by 5 bases and J by 5 bases, 5 bases remained unmatched. The CDR3 loop is CASSRLAGGPNEQYF. The CDR3 DNA is TGTGCCAGCAGTCGACTAGCGGGAGGGCCGAACGAGCAGTACTTC.

The CDR3 coding sequence is TGCGCCAGCAGCTTGACTGTGGGAACAGATACGCAGTATTTT. As protein: CASSLTVGTDTQYF. The chain joins TRBV5-1 to TRBJ2-3; D is unresolved. Deletions cut 1 base from V and 3 bases from J, with 9 bases between. There are 14 residues in the CDR3. Germline V gives CDR1 SGHRS, CDR2 YFSETQ.

This clone was seen once. The V gene is TRBV27, the J gene TRBJ2-7, with D perhaps TRBD1 (5 bases). CDR3 length: 14 amino acids. CDR1 is MNHEY, CDR2 SMNVEV, per germline (reference sequence). V was pared by 3 bases and J by 3 bases, with 12 bases between. The CDR3, as DNA: TGTGCCAGCAGTTTCCGGCAGGGTATCTACGAGCAGTACTTC. This gives the protein CASSFRQGIYEQYF.

V is TRBV6-1 and J is TRBJ1-1; 9 bases fit TRBD1. With 3 bases clipped from V and 8 bases from J, the junction kept 4 bases outside the gene matches. This CDR3 spans 13 amino acids. Germline assignment: CDR1 MNHNS and CDR2 SASEGT. CDR3 amino acids: CASSERDRDEAFF. The CDR3 coding sequence is TGTGCCAGCAGTGAGAGGGACAGGGACGAAGCTTTCTTT.

The chain uses TRBV5-1 and TRBJ2-1; D might be TRBD1 or TRBD2, each matching 5 bases. Germline assignment: CDR1 SGHRS and CDR2 YFSETQ. This CDR3 spans 14 amino acids. Trimming left V 4 bases short and J 2 bases short, with 10 bases between. CDR3 sequence reads: CASSGGDPYNEQFF. For the CDR3, the DNA is TGCGCCAGCAGCGGGGGAGACCCCTACAATGAGCAGTTCTTC.

In nucleotides, the CDR3 is TGTGCCAGCAGCGTAGATAAGCGGGAAGCCTACAATGAGCAGTTCTTC. It is translated as CASSVDKREAYNEQFF. The chain carries TRBV9 and TRBJ2-1; 7 positions match TRBD2. Trimming took 0 bases from V and 2 from J; bases not matched to a gene: 5. The CDR3 spans 16 residues. Germline assignment: CDR1 SGDLS and CDR2 YYNGEE.

The chain links TRBV19 to TRBJ2-1; D call uncertain. The length of the CDR3 is 15 residues. V dropped 5 bases and J dropped 4 bases, with 15 bases sitting between them. Per germline, CDR1 LNHDA and CDR2 SQIVND (reference sequence). CDR3 region: CASSVARSPYNEQFF. DNA of the CDR3: TGTGCCAGTAGTGTGGCCCGCTCACCATACAATGAGCAGTTCTTC.

The chain employs TRBV18 and TRBJ1-1; no firm D call. Trimming took off 3 bases at V and 1 base at J, with 15 bases between the two ends. This CDR3 is 16 amino acids long. The germline gives CDR1 KGHSH, CDR2 LQKENI. The CDR3 here is CASSPPLAGWNTEAFF. CDR3 in DNA: TGTGCCAGCTCACCCCCACTTGCGGGATGGAACACTGAAGCTTTCTTT.

The chain has TRBV19 and TRBJ1-3, with unresolved D. The CDR3 consists of 15 residues. The V gene's germline CDR1 is LNHDA and CDR2 SQIVND (reference sequence). The V and J ends lost 6 bases and 0 bases respectively, with 12 bases between them. The CDR3 is CASSSRTLSGNTIYF. Written as DNA, the CDR3 is TGTGCCAGTAGCTCCCGAACCCTCTCTGGAAACACCATATATTTT.

The V gene is TRBV5-1, the J gene TRBJ1-4, with TRBD1 matching 9 bases. Germline lookup yields CDR1 SGHRS and CDR2 YFSETQ. Trimming took 0 bases from V and 3 from J; bases not matched to a gene: 9. The CDR3 is made up of 18 amino acids. In DNA, the CDR3 is TGCGCCAGCAGCTTGGGGCGGGACAGGGCGGCAGCTAATGAAAAACTGTTTTTT. This translates into CASSLGRDRAAANEKLFF.

The chain is built from TRBV29-1 and TRBJ2-7, with D perhaps TRBD2 (5 bases). CDR1 is SQVTM and CDR2 is ANQGSEA in the germline V gene. This CDR3 is 13 amino acids long. The V end lost 4 bases, the J end lost 3 bases, and 13 bases lay between the germline ends. This CDR3 is CSVVFPGNYEQYF. The CDR3 nucleotides are TGCAGCGTTGTTTTTCCGGGAAACTACGAGCAGTACTTC.

This clone is a singleton in its sample. The rearrangement joins TRBV5-1 to TRBJ1-4, with a weak D call TRBD1 (5 bases). The V gene's germline CDR1 is SGHRS and CDR2 YFSETQ. The CDR3 is 16 residues long. V lost 3 bases, J lost 7 bases, and 19 bases lay in between. CDR3 loop: CASSWGITGLGEKLFF. The CDR3, as DNA: TGCGCCAGCAGCTGGGGAATAACGGGGCTAGGTGAAAAACTGTTTTTT.